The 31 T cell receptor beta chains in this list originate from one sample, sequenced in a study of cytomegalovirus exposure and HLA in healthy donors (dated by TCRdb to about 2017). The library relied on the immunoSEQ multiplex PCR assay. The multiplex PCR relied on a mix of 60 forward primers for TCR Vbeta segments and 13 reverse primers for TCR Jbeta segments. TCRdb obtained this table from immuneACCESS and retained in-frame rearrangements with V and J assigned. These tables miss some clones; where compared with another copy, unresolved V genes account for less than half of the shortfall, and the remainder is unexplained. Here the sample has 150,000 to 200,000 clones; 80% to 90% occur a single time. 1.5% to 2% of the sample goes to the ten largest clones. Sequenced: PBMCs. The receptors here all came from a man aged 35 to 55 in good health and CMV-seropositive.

The CDR3 sequence: CASSPTGDNAEAFF. DNA for the CDR3: TGCGCCAGCAGCCCGACAGGGGATAACGCTGAAGCTTTCTTT. The V and J genes are TRBV5-1 and TRBJ1-1; 8 bases are shared with TRBD1. The CDR3 covers 14 residues. Germline CDR1 SGHRS, CDR2 YFSETQ. V shed 4 bases, J shed 6 bases, and the junction held 8 bases outside the gene matches.

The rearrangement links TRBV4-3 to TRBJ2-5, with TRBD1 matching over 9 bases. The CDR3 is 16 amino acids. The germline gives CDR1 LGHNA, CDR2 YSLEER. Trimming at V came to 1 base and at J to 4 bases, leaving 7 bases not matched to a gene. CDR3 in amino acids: CASSQGQGVGRETQYF. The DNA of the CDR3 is TGCGCCAGCAGCCAAGGACAGGGGGTGGGGCGAGAGACCCAGTACTTC.

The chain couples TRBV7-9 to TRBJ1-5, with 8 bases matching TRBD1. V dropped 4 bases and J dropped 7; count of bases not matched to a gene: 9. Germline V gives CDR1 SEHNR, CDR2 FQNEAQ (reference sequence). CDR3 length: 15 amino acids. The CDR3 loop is CASSSSDRERQPQHF. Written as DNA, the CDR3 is TGTGCCAGCAGCTCATCGGACAGGGAAAGACAGCCCCAGCATTTT. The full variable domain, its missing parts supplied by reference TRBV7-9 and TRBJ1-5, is DTGVSQNPRHKITKRGQNVTFRCDPISEHNRLYWYRQTLGQGPEFLTYFQNEAQLEKSRLLSDRFSAERPKGSFSTLEIQRTEQGDSAMYLCASSSSDRERQPQHFGDGTRLSIL.

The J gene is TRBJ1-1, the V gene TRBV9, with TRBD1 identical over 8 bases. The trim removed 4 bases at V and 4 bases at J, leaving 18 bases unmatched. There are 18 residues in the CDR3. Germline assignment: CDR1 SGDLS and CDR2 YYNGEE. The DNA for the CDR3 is TGTGCCAGCAGCTCACACGACAGGGGAAGTACGGTGGGCACTGAAGCTTTCTTT. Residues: CASSSHDRGSTVGTEAFF.

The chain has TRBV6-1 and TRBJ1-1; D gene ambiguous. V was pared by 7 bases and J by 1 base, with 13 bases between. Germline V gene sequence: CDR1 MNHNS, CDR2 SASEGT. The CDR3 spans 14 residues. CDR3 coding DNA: TGTGCCAGCACCCTAGATCAACCGAACACTGAAGCTTTCTTT. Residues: CASTLDQPNTEAFF.

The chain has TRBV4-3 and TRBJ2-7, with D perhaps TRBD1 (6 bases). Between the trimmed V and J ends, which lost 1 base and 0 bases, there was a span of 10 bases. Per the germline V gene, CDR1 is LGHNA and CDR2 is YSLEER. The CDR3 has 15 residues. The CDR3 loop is CASSQGQALSYEQYF. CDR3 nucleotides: TGCGCCAGCAGCCAAGGACAGGCTCTCTCCTACGAGCAGTACTTC.

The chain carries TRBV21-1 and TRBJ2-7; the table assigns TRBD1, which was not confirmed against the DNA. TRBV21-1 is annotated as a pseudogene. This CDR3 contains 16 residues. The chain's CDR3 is CASSIEGTAPAYEQYF. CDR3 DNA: TGTGCCAGCAGCATCGAAGGGACAGCACCGGCCTACGAGCAGTACTTC.

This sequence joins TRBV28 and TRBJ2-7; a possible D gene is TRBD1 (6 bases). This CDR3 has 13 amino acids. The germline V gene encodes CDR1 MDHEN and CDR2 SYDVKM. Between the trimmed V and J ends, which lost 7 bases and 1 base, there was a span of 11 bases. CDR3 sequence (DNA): TGTGCCAGCACCTTACAGGGATCCTACGAGCAGTACTTC. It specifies CASTLQGSYEQYF.

CDR3 amino acids: CASSHDRSRYEQYF. CDR3 nucleotides: TGTGCCAGCAGTCACGACAGATCTCGTTACGAGCAGTACTTC. This chain uses TRBV6-6 with TRBJ2-7, with a weak D call TRBD1 (5 bases). Trimming left V 5 bases short and J 4 bases short, with 15 bases between. This CDR3 is built from 14 residues. Germline CDR1 and CDR2: MNHNY and SVGAGI (reference sequence).

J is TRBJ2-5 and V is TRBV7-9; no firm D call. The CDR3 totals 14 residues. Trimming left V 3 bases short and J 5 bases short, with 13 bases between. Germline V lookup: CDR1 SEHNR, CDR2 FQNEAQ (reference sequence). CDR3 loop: CASSFPAAVETQYF. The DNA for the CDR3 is TGTGCCAGCAGCTTCCCAGCCGCGGTGGAGACCCAGTACTTC.

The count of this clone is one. CDR3 in amino acids: CASSFGTGMSDTQYF. DNA for the CDR3: TGTGCCAGCAGCTTCGGGACAGGGATGTCAGATACGCAGTATTTT. This chain uses TRBV7-6 with TRBJ2-3; 9 nucleotides agree with TRBD1. The CDR3 covers 15 residues. V was clipped by 3 bases and J by 4 bases; unmatched bases: 5. Germline V CDR1 and CDR2: SGHVS, FNYEAQ.

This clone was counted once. The CDR3: CASSIRQGYYEQYF. The CDR3 nucleotides read TGTGCCAGTAGTATCCGCCAGGGTTACTACGAGCAGTACTTC. J is TRBJ2-7 and V is TRBV19, with a weak D call TRBD1 (5 bases). CDR3 size: 14 residues. Germline V gives CDR1 LNHDA, CDR2 SQIVND (reference sequence). V was shortened by 3 bases and J by 3 bases, with 12 bases between the two germline ends. The whole variable domain, remainder taken from reference TRBV19 and TRBJ2-7, is DGGITQSPKYLFRKEGQNVTLSCEQNLNHDAMYWYRQDPGQGLRLIYYSQIVNDFQKGDIAEGYSVSREKKESFPLTVTSAQKNPTAFYLCASSIRQGYYEQYFGPGTRLTVT.

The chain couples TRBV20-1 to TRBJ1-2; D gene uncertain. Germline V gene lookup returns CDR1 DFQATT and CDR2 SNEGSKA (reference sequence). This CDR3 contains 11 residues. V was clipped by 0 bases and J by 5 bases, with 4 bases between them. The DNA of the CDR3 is TGCAGTGCTAGAGAGACATATGGCTACACCTTC. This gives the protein CSARETYGYTF.

This CDR3 is CASSQLGDRITDTQYF. The CDR3 region has the DNA TGCGCCAGCAGCCAGCTGGGGGACAGAATCACAGATACGCAGTATTTT. V is TRBV4-1 and J is TRBJ2-3; TRBD1 matches at 7 bases. The CDR3 runs to 16 residues. Germline assignment: CDR1 MGHRA and CDR2 YSYEKL. V lost 3 bases, J lost 2 bases, and 8 bases stayed unmatched.

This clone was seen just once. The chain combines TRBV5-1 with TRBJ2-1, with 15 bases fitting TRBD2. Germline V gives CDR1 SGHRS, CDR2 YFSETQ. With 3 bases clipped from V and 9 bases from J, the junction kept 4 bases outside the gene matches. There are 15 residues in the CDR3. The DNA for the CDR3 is TGCGCCAGCAGCTCAGGACTAGCGGGAGGGCCTGAGCAGTTCTTC. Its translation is CASSSGLAGGPEQFF. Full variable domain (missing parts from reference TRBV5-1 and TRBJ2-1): KAGVTQTPRYLIKTRGQQVTLSCSPISGHRSVSWYQQTPGQGLQFLFEYFSETQRNKGNFPGRFSGRQFSNSRSEMNVSTLELGDSALYLCASSSGLAGGPEQFFGPGTRLTVL.

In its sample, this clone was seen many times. The DNA of the CDR3 is TGTGCCAGCAGCTTAGATCTACCGGGATCCTCTGGAAACACCATATATTTT. This codes for CASSLDLPGSSGNTIYF. The V gene is TRBV11-2, the J gene TRBJ1-3; D unresolved. V lost 0 bases to trimming and J lost 0 bases, with 12 bases between them. Germline V gives CDR1 SGHAT, CDR2 FQNNGV. This CDR3 contains 17 residues.

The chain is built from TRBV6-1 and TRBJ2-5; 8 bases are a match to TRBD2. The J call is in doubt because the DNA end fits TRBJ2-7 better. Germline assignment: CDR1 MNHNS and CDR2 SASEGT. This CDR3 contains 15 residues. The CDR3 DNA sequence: TGTGCCAGCAGTGAAACCAGCGGGAGAATAGACGAGCAGTACTTC. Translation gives CASSETSGRIDEQYF.

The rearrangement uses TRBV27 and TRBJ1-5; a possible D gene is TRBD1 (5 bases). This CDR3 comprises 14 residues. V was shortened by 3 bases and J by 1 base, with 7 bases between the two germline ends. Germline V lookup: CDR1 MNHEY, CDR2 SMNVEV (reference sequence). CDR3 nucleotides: TGTGCCAGCAGTTTCACAGGCAGCAATCAGCCCCAGCATTTT. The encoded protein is CASSFTGSNQPQHF.

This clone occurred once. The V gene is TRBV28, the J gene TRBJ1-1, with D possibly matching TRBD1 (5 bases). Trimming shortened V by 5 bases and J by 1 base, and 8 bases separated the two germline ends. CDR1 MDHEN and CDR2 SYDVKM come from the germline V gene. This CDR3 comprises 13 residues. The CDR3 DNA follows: TGTGCCAGCAGTCCTACAGGGAACACTGAAGCTTTCTTT. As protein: CASSPTGNTEAFF. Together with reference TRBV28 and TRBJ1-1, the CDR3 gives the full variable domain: DVKVTQSSRYLVKRTGEKVFLECVQDMDHENMFWYRQDPGLGLRLIYFSYDVKMKEKGDIPEGYSVSREKKERFSLILESASTNQTSMYLCASSPTGNTEAFFGQGTRLTVV.

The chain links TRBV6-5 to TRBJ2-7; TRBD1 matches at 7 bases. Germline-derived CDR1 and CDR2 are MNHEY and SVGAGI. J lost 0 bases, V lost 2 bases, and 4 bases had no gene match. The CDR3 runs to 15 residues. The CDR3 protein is CASSYRRQGSYEQYF. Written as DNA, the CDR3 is TGTGCCAGCAGTTACCGCCGACAGGGCTCCTACGAGCAGTACTTC.

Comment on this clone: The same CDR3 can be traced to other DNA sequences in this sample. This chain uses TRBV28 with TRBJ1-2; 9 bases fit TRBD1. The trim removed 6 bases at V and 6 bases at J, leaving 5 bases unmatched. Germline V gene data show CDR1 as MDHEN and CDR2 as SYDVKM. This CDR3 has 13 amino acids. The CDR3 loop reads CASSPGQGDGYTF. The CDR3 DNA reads TGTGCCAGCAGCCCGGGACAGGGAGATGGCTACACCTTC.

This CDR3 is CASRGLPDTQYF. CDR3 nucleotide sequence: TGTGCCAGCAGGGGGCTTCCAGATACGCAGTATTTT. This chain uses TRBV6-6 with TRBJ2-3, with D perhaps TRBD1 (5 bases). In germline, CDR1 is MNHNY, CDR2 SVGAGI (reference sequence). With 6 bases removed from V and 4 bases from J, the gap between germline ends came to 8 bases. The CDR3 contains 12 residues.

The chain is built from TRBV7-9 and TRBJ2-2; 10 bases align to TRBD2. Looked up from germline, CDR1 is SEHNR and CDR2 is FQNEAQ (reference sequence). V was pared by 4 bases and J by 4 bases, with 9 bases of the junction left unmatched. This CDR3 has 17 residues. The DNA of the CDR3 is TGTGCCAGCAGCTCCCCAGCGGGAGGGCCGATCACCGGGGAGCTGTTTTTT. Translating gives CASSSPAGGPITGELFF.

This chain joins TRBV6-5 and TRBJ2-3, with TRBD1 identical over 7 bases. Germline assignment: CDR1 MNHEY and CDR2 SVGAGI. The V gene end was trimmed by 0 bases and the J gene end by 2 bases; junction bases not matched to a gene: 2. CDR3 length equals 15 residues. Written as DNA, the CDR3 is TGTGCCAGCAGTTACTCGGGACAGACCACAGATACGCAGTATTTT. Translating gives CASSYSGQTTDTQYF.

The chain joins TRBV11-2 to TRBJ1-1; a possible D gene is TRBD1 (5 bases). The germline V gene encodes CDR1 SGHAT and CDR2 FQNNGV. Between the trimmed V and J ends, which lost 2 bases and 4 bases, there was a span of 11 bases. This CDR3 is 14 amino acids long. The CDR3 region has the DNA TGTGCCAGCAGCTTAATGGAGGGGAGCACTGAAGCTTTCTTT. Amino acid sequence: CASSLMEGSTEAFF.

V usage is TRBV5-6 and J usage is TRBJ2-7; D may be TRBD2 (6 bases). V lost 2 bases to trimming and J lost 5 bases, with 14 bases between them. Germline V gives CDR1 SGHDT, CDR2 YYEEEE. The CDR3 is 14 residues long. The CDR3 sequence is CASSFGGVSDEQYF. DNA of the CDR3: TGTGCCAGCAGCTTTGGAGGGGTCAGCGACGAGCAGTACTTC.

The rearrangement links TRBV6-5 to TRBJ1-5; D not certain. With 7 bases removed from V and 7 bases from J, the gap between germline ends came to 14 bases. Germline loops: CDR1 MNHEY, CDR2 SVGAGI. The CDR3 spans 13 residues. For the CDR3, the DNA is TGTGCCAGCACGACAAGACGGGGACAGCCCCAGCATTTT. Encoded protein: CASTTRRGQPQHF.

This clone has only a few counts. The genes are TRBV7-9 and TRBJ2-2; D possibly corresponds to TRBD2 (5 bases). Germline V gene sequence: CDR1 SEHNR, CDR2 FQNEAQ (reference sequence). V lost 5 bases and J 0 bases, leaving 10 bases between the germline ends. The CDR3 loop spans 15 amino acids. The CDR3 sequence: CASSVGGANTGELFF. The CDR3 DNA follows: TGTGCCAGCAGCGTCGGAGGCGCGAACACCGGGGAGCTGTTTTTT.

The CDR3 DNA reads as TGTGCCAGCAGCTTAGACGGTTACAATGAGCAGTTCTTC. Encoded protein: CASSLDGYNEQFF. This rearrangement joins TRBV11-2 to TRBJ2-1, with no clear D. The CDR3 is 13 residues long. CDR1 is SGHAT, CDR2 FQNNGV, per germline. Trimming cost V 0 bases and J 4 bases, with 4 bases left between them.

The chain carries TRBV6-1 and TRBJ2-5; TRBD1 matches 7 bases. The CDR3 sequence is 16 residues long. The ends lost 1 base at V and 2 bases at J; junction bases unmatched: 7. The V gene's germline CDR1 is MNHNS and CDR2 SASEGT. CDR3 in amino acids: CASSEGANRGQETQYF. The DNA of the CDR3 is TGTGCCAGCAGTGAAGGGGCCAACAGGGGACAAGAGACCCAGTACTTC.

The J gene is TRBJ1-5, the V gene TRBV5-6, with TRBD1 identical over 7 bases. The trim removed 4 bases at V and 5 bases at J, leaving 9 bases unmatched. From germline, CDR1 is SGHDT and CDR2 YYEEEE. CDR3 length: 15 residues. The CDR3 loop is CASSLDREMDQPQHF. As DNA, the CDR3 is TGTGCCAGCAGCCTCGACAGGGAGATGGATCAGCCCCAGCATTTT.